This record concerns one TCR beta chain sequence. This sample stems from a study of T cells expressing NK-cell markers. At the level of the study: Eight donors were sequenced, of whom seven were HCMV-seropositive, while the remaining one was HCMV-seronegative.

TCRdb reprocessed the 5' RACE reads; each CDR3 protein has one entry and no DNA is given. This sample contains more than 400,000 distinct CDR3 sequences. This CDR3 has 14 amino acids. The gene calls are TRBV12-3 or TRBV12-4 and TRBJ1-6; TCRdb outputs TRBD1, but without DNA this stays unchecked. The clonotype was recovered from a woman aged 18-70 years in good health. Sequencing was done on a sample of blood T cells: a sorted CD56 or NKG2C T cell subset, CD4+ or CD8+ T cells, or bulk PBMC T cells (not recorded which). The CDR3 sequence is CASSPGQGKSPLHF.